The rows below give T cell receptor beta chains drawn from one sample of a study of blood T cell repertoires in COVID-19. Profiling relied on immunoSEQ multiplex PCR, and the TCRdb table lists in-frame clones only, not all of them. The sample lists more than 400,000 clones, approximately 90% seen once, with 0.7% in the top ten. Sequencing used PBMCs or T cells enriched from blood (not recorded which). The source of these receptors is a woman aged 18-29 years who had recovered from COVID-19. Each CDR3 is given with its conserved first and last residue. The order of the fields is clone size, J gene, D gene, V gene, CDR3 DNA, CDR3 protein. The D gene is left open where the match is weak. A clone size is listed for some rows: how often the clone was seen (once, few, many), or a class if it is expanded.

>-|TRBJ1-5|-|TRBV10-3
TGTGCCATCAGTGAGTCACCCACGAGACTTAGTAGCAATCAGCCCCAGCATTTT
CAISESPTRLSSNQPQHF
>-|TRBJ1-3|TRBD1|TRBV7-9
TGTGCCAGCAGCAATCGATTCGGGACAGTCGAAACTGGAAACACCATATATTTT
CASSNRFGTVETGNTIYF
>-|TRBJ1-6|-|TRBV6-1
TGTGCCAGCAGTGAAGCGCTGATCGGAACAGACTATAATTCACCCCTCCACTTT
CASSEALIGTDYNSPLHF
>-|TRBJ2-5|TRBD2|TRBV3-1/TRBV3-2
TGTGCCAGCAGCCAAGCCTCGGGGGGAGGGGAGACCCAGTACTTC
CASSQASGGGETQYF
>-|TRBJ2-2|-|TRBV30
TGTGCCTGGAGTATTCCCGCTCGGGGGAACACCGGGGAGCTGTTTTTT
CAWSIPARGNTGELFF
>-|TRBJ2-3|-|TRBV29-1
TGCAGCGTACCTGACACTTCCAGGGGCACAGATACGCAGTATTTT
CSVPDTSRGTDTQYF
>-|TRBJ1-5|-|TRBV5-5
TGTGCCAGCAGCCCCGCTGCGGTTCAGCCCCAGCATTTT
CASSPAAVQPQHF
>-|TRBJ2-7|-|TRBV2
TGTGCCAGCAGAGGTGTGTCGGGGAGTTACGAGCAGTACTTC
CASRGVSGSYEQYF
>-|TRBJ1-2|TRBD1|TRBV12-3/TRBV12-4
TGTGCCAGCAGTTCGGGACAGAACTATGGCTACACCTTC
CASSSGQNYGYTF
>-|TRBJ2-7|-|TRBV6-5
TGTGCCAGCACCGAAGGGGGCTACGAGCAGTACTTC
CASTEGGYEQYF
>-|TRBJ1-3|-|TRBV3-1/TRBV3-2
TGTGCCAGCACCCCGGTATTATCTGGAAACACCATATATTTT
CASTPVLSGNTIYF
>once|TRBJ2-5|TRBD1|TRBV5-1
TGCGCCAGCAGTACGGGACAGCTCCAAGAGACCCAGTACTTC
CASSTGQLQETQYF
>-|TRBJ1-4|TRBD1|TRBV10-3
TGTGCCATCAGTGATGGGGTTAGGGGGCCTAATGAAAAACTGTTTTTT
CAISDGVRGPNEKLFF
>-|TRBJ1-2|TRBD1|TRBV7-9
TGTGCCAGCAGCTCTTGGGGACAGTTCTATGGCTACACCTTC
CASSSWGQFYGYTF
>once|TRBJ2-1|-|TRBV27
TGTGCCAGCAGTTTATCTAGTTCTAATGCGAATGAGCAGTTCTTC
CASSLSSSNANEQFF
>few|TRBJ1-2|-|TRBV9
TGTGCCAGCAGCGTAGAGGGAGGGGGAGACTATGGCTACACCTTC
CASSVEGGGDYGYTF
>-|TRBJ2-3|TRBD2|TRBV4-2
TGTGCCAGCAGCCAGCAGACGGCGGCTAGCGGGGATTTTCTAAGTACGCAGTATTTT
CASSQQTAASGDFLSTQYF
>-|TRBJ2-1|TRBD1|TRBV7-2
TGTGCCAGCAGTTTCTCCGGGACAGGGGCCTACAATGAGCAGTTCTTC
CASSFSGTGAYNEQFF